These T cell receptor beta chains were read from a single sample in a study of CD8 T cells in ankylosing spondylitis. TCRdb used MiXCR to reprocess the 5' RACE reads, holding one entry per CDR3 protein. The sample contains about 190,000 distinct CDR3 sequences, roughly 13% of which appear only once. Input material: blood, either unsorted or a sorted T cell fraction (not recorded which). The receptors were gathered from a female donor with ankylosing spondylitis or in good health (not recorded which). CDR3s include the opening cysteine and the closing phenylalanine or tryptophan. D genes are given only for firm matches. Only part of the rows carry a size: once, few, many, or a class if the clone is expanded.

few	TRBV7-2	TRBJ1-2	-	CASSLAPSGDGYTF	TGTGCCAGCAGCTTAGCGCCGTCAGGGGATGGCTACACCTTC
many	TRBV20-1	TRBJ2-1	TRBD2	CSAMGLMRENEQFF	TGCAGTGCTATGGGACTAATGCGTGAGAATGAGCAGTTCTTC
many	TRBV15	TRBJ1-2	-	CATSRETDRRSNYGYTF	TGTGCCACCAGCAGAGAAACCGACAGACGCTCTAACTATGGCTACACCTTC
-	TRBV7-2	TRBJ2-3	TRBD2	CASSHPTSPLTDTQYF	TGTGCCAGCAGCCACCCGACTAGCCCTCTCACAGATACGCAGTATTTT
-	TRBV5-1	TRBJ2-3	-	CASSSLVSTDTQYF	TGCGCCAGCAGCTCCCTTGTAAGCACAGATACGCAGTATTTT
many	TRBV24-1	TRBJ2-1	-	CATSDLPGWSYNEQFF	TGTGCCACCAGTGATTTGCCGGGCTGGAGCTACAATGAGCAGTTCTTC
-	TRBV10-3	TRBJ2-3	TRBD2	CAIKSSGTGLGADTQYF	TGTGCCATCAAATCTAGCGGGACGGGTCTTGGTGCAGATACGCAGTATTTT
-	TRBV20-1	TRBJ2-1	TRBD2	CRASGRHNEQFF	TGCAGAGCTAGCGGGAGGCACAATGAGCAGTTCTTC
-	TRBV20-1	TRBJ2-7	TRBD1	CSARDPGQGAYEQYF	TGCAGTGCTAGAGATCCGGGACAGGGGGCCTACGAGCAGTACTTC
many	TRBV27	TRBJ1-1	-	CASSSPAGVMNTEAFF	TGTGCCAGCAGTTCCCCTGCCGGGGTCATGAACACTGAAGCTTTCTTT
many	TRBV6-5	TRBJ1-1	TRBD1	CASSYSTGGSVLATEAFF	TGTGCCAGCAGTTACTCAACAGGGGGATCGGTTCTTGCCACTGAAGCTTTCTTT
many	TRBV20-1	TRBJ2-7	-	CSARIGSYEQYF	TGCAGTGCTAGAATTGGCTCCTACGAGCAGTACTTC
-	TRBV19	TRBJ2-2	-	CASSPGVTGSANTGELFF	TGTGCCAGTAGCCCCGGGGTGACCGGGAGCGCAAACACCGGGGAGCTGTTTTTT
many	TRBV7-9	TRBJ2-1	TRBD2	CASSSMGLAGAGEQFF	TGTGCCAGCAGCTCGATGGGACTAGCGGGAGCGGGTGAGCAGTTCTTC
many	TRBV5-1	TRBJ2-7	-	CASSSTDILYF	TGCGCCAGCAGCTCCACGGACATTCTGTACTTC
-	TRBV5-1	TRBJ2-7	-	CASSLGVTSYEQYF	TGCGCCAGCAGCTTGGGGGTTACCTCCTACGAGCAGTACTTC
many	TRBV20-1	TRBJ2-7	-	CSARDGETVSEQYF	TGCAGTGCTAGAGATGGGGAGACAGTCAGCGAGCAGTACTTC
-	TRBV7-8	TRBJ2-4	-	CASQKVGAKNIQYF	TGTGCCAGCCAGAAGGTGGGAGCCAAAAACATTCAGTACTTC
many	TRBV4-3	TRBJ2-1	-	CASSQEELSNEQFF	TGCGCCAGCAGCCAAGAGGAGCTGTCCAATGAGCAGTTCTTC
few	TRBV28	TRBJ1-6	TRBD1	CASTHPLQGWNSPLHF	TGTGCCAGCACCCACCCGCTACAGGGGTGGAATTCACCCCTCCACTTT
few	TRBV5-1	TRBJ2-1	TRBD2	CASSWGRGGASNEQFF	TGCGCCAGCAGCTGGGGCCGGGGGGGCGCGAGCAATGAGCAGTTCTTC
many	TRBV7-2	TRBJ2-2	TRBD1	CASSRDRVDTGELFF	TGTGCCAGCAGTCGGGACAGGGTAGACACCGGGGAGCTGTTTTTT
-	TRBV15	TRBJ2-5	TRBD2	CATRTLAGGPGETQYF	TGTGCCACCAGGACTCTAGCGGGAGGGCCCGGAGAGACCCAGTACTTC
many	TRBV7-9	TRBJ2-1	TRBD1	CASSPDRGSSYNEQFF	TGTGCCAGCAGCCCTGACAGGGGTAGTTCCTACAATGAGCAGTTCTTC
many	TRBV21-1	TRBJ2-7	-	CASSKGRGDSYEQYF	TGTGCCAGCAGCAAAGGCAGGGGGGACTCCTACGAGCAGTACTTC
many	TRBV20-1	TRBJ1-2	TRBD1	CSASNRDRVDGYTF	TGCAGTGCTTCAAACCGGGACAGGGTAGACGGCTACACCTTC
many	TRBV27	TRBJ2-1	TRBD2	CASSPTPSGSWSEQFF	TGTGCCAGCAGCCCAACCCCTAGCGGGAGTTGGTCTGAGCAGTTCTTC
few	TRBV20-1	TRBJ2-3	-	CSAGSDEDTQYF	TGCAGTGCTGGTTCGGATGAAGATACGCAGTATTTT
few	TRBV6-1	TRBJ2-1	-	CASRGEHEQFF	TGTGCCAGCAGGGGGGAGCATGAGCAGTTCTTC
many	TRBV3-1	TRBJ2-7	TRBD2	CASSLTPGTSSEQYF	TGTGCCAGCAGCCTTACCCCCGGGACTAGCAGCGAGCAGTACTTC
-	TRBV18	TRBJ1-2	-	CASSPKEGGYTF	TGTGCCAGCTCACCAAAGGAAGGGGGCTACACCTTC
many	TRBV6-2/TRBV6-3	TRBJ2-2	TRBD2	CASSRPSGREFSSGELFF	TGTGCCAGCAGTCGCCCCTCTGGGCGGGAGTTTTCTTCCGGGGAGCTGTTTTTT
few	TRBV20-1	TRBJ2-5	-	CCARGGASHSKETQYF	TGCTGTGCCAGAGGCGGGGCGAGCCATTCGAAAGAGACCCAGTACTTC
many	TRBV7-2	TRBJ2-1	-	CASSLPSITTEQFF	TGTGCCAGCAGCTTACCGAGCATAACAACTGAGCAGTTCTTC
-	TRBV12-3/TRBV12-4	TRBJ1-1	TRBD1	CASSLATRGPEAFF	TGTGCCAGCAGTTTAGCAACCAGGGGGCCTGAAGCTTTCTTT
many	TRBV11-2	TRBJ1-1	TRBD1	CASSVLLGTGDTEAFF	TGTGCCAGCAGCGTCTTGCTCGGGACAGGGGACACTGAAGCTTTCTTT
few	TRBV4-2	TRBJ2-2	-	CASSGTTWTGELFF	TGTGCCAGCAGCGGGACCACTTGGACCGGGGAGCTGTTTTTT
-	TRBV5-1	TRBJ2-2	TRBD2	CASSSGIGLAGAGGELFF	TGCGCCAGCAGCTCCGGAATTGGACTAGCGGGAGCCGGCGGGGAGCTGTTTTTT
many	TRBV10-3	TRBJ2-5	-	CAISATVQETQYF	TGTGCCATCAGTGCGACCGTACAAGAGACCCAGTACTTC
-	TRBV6-4	TRBJ2-3	TRBD2	CASSLSRAGGPDTQYF	TGTGCCAGCAGTCTGTCCCGAGCGGGAGGCCCAGATACGCAGTATTTT
many	TRBV27	TRBJ2-3	-	CASSWGDTDTQYF	TGTGCCAGCTCCTGGGGGGACACAGATACGCAGTATTTT
-	TRBV20-1	TRBJ1-5	-	CSARPAGPSLANQPQHF	TGCAGTGCTAGGCCCGCAGGTCCCTCCTTAGCCAATCAGCCTCAGCATTTT
many	TRBV5-5	TRBJ1-1	-	CASSFSWAGMRGTEAFF	TGTGCCAGCAGCTTTAGTTGGGCAGGGATGAGGGGCACTGAAGCTTTCTTT
-	TRBV29-1	TRBJ2-2	-	CSVDREWGELFF	TGCAGCGTTGACAGGGAGTGGGGGGAGCTGTTTTTT
many	TRBV12-3/TRBV12-4	TRBJ1-5	-	CASKLGGRFNQPQHF	TGTGCCAGCAAGTTGGGGGGCAGGTTTAATCAGCCCCAGCATTTT
-	TRBV2	TRBJ2-1	-	CASSEVGSLTANEQFF	TGTGCCAGCAGTGAAGTCGGGAGTTTAACGGCCAATGAGCAGTTCTTC
many	TRBV7-2	TRBJ1-2	-	CASSQDRRDGGYTF	TGTGCCAGCAGCCAAGACAGGCGGGATGGTGGCTACACCTTC
-	TRBV6-2/TRBV6-3	TRBJ1-1	TRBD1	CASTDRGNTEAFF	TGTGCCAGCACCGACAGGGGGAACACTGAAGCTTTCTTT
few	TRBV20-1	TRBJ2-2	TRBD2	CSANSGRASGELFF	TGCAGTGCTAACAGCGGGAGGGCATCCGGGGAGCTGTTTTTT
many	TRBV7-2	TRBJ2-2	-	CASSLRWAGPNTGELFF	TGTGCCAGCAGCTTAAGATGGGCAGGACCGAACACCGGGGAGCTGTTTTTT
-	TRBV12-3/TRBV12-4	TRBJ2-7	TRBD1	CASSLDDRGYYEQYF	TGTGCCAGCAGTTTAGATGACAGGGGATACTACGAGCAGTACTTC
many	TRBV7-9	TRBJ2-3	TRBD1	CASSSGTGFYADTQYF	TGTGCCAGCAGCTCGGGGACAGGGTTTTACGCAGATACGCAGTATTTT
many	TRBV7-2	TRBJ2-5	-	CASSLVGGETQYF	TGTGCCAGCAGCTTAGTGGGGGGAGAGACCCAGTACTTC
many	TRBV12-3/TRBV12-4	TRBJ2-2	-	CASHDDTGELFF	TGTGCCAGCCACGACGACACCGGGGAGCTGTTTTTT
many	TRBV12-3/TRBV12-4	TRBJ1-2	-	CASSLVNQGYGYTF	TGTGCCAGCAGCCTTGTTAACCAGGGATATGGCTACACCTTC